Sequencing of this TCR beta chain was carried out in a study of T-cell memory formation after mild COVID-19. Study-level points and caveats: The pre-infection memory compartment contained some responding clones, suggesting cross-reactive memory joined. Clones contracting across day 15 to 85 had a balanced CD4/CD8 profile; later expanding clones leaned CD4+. Contracting CD4+ clones sat mainly in CM and EM; CD8+ in EMRA.

This CDR3 is 13 amino acids long. Trimming removed 1 base at V and 1 base at J, with 6 bases between. The germline V gene has CDR1 SGHDT and CDR2 YYEEEE. Note on this clonotype: Its antigen is still unknown.

5'RACE with constant-segment primers yielded barcoded, UMI-tagged TCR alpha and TCR beta cDNA libraries. Each CDR3 protein gets one entry after TCRdb re-called the 5' RACE reads with MiXCR. The table records about 430,000 distinct CDR3 sequences, roughly 26% of them present only once. Sequencing was carried out using PBMCs or a T cell subset sorted from them (not recorded which). The sequence came from an adult woman who had mild COVID-19 (a few samples of this study predate the infection). Cell type and time point are not known. V usage is TRBV5-6 and J usage is TRBJ2-7; D not certain. CDR3 residues: CASSLFPSYEQYF. CDR3 DNA: TGTGCCAGCAGCTTGTTCCCTTCCTACGAGCAGTACTTC.